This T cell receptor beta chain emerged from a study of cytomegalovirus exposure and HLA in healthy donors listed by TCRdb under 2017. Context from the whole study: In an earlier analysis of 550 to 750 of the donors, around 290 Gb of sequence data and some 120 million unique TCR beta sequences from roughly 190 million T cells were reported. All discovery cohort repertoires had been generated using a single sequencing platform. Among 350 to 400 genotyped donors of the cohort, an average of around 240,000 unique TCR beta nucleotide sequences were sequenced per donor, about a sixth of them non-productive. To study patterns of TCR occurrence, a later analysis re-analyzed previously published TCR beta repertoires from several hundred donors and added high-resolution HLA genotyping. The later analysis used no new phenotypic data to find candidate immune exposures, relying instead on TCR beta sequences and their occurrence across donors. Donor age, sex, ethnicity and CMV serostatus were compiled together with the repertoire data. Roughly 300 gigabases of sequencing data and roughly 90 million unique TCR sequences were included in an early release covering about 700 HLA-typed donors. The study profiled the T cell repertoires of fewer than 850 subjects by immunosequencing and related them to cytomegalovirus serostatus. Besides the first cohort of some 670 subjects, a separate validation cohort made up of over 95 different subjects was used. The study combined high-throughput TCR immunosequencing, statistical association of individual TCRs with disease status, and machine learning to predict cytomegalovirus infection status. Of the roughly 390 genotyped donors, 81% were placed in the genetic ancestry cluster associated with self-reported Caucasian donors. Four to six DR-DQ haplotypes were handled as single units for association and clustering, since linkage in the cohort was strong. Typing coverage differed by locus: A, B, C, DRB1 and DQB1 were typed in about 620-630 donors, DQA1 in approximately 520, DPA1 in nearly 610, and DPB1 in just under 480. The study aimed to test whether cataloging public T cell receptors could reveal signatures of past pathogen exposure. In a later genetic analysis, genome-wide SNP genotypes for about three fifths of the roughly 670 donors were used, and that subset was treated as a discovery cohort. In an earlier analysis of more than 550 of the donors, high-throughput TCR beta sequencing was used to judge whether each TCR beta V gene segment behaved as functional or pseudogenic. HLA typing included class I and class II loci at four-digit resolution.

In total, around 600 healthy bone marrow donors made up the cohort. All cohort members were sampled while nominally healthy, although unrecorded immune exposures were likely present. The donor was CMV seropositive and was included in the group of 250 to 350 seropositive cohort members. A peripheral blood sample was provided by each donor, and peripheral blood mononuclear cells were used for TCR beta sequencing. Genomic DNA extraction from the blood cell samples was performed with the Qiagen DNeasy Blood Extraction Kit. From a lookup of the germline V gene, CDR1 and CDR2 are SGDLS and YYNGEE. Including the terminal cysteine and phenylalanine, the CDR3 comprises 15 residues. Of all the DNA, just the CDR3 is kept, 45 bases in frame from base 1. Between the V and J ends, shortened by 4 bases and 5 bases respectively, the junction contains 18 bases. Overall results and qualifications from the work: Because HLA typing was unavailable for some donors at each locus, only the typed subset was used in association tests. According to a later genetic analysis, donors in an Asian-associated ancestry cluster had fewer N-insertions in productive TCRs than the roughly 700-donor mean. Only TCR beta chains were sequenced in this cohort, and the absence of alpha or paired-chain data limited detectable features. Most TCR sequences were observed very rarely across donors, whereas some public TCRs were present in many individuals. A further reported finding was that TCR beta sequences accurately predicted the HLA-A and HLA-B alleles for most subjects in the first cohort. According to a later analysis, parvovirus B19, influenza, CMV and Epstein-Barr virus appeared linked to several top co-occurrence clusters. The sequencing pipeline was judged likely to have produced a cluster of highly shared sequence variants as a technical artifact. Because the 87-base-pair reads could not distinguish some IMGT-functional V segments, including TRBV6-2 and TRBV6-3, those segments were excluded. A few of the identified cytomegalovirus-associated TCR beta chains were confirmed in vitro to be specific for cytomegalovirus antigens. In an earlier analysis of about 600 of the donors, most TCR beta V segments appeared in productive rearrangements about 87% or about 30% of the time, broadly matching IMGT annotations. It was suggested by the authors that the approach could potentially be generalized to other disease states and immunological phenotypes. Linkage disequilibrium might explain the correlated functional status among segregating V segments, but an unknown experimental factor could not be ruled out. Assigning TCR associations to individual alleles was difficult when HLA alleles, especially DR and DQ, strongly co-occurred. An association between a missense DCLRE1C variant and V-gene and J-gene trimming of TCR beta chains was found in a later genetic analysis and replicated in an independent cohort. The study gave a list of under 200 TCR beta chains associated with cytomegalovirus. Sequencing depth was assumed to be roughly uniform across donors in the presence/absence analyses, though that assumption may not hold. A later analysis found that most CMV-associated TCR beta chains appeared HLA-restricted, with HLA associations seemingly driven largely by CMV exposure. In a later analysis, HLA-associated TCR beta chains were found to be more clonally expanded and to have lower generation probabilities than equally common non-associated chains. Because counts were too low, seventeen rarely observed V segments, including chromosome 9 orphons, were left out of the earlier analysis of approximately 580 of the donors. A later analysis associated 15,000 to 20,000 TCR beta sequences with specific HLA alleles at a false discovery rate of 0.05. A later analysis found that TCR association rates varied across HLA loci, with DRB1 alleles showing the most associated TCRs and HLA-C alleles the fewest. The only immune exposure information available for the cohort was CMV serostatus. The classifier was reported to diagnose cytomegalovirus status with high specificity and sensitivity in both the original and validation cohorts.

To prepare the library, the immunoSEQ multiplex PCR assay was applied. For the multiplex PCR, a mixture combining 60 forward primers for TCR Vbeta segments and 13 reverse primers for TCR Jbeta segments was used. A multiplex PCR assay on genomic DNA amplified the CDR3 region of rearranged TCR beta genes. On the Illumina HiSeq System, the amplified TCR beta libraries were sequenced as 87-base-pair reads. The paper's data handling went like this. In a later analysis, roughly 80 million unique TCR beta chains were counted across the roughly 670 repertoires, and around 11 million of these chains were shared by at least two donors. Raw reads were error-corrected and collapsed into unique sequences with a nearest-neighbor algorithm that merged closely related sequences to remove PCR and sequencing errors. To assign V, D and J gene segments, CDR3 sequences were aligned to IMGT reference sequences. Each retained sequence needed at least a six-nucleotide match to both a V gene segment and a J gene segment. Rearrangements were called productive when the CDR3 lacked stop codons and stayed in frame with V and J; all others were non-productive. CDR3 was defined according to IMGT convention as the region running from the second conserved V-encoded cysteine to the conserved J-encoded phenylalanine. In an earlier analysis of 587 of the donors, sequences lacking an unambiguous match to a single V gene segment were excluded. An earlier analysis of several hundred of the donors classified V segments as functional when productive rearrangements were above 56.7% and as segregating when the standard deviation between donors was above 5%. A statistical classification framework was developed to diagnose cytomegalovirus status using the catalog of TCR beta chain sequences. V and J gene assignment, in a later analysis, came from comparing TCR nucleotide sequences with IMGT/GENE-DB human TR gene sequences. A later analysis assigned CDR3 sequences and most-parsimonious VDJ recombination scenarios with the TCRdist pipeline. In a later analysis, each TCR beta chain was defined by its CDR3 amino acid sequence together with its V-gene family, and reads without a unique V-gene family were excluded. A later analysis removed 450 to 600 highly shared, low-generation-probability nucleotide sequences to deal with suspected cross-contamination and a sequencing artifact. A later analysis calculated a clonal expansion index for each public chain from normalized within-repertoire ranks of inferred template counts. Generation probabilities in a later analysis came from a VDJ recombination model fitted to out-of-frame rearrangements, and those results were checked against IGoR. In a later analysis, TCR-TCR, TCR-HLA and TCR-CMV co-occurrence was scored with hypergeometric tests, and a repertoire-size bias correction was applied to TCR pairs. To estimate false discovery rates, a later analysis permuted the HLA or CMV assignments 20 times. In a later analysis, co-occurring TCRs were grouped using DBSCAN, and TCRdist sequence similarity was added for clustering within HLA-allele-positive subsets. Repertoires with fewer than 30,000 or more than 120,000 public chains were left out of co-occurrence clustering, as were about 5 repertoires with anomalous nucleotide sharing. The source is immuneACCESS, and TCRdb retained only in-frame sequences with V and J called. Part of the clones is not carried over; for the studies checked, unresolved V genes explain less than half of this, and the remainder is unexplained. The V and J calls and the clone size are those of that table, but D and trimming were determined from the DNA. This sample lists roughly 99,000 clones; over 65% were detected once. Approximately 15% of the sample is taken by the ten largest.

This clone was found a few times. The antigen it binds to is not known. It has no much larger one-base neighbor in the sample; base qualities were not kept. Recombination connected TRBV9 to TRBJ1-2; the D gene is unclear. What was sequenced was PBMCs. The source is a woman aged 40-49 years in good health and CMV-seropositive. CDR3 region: CASSTQTGVQYGYTF. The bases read TGTGCCAGCAGCACACAAACCGGGGTACAATATGGCTACACCTTC.